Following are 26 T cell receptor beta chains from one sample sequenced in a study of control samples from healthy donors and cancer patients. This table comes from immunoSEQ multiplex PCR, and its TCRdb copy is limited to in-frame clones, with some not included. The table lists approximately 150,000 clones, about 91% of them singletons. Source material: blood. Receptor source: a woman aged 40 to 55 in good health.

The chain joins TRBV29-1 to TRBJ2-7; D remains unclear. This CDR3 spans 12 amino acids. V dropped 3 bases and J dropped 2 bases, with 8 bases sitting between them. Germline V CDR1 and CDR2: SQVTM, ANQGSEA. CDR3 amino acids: CSVETRPYEQYF. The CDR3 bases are TGCAGCGTTGAGACCAGACCCTACGAGCAGTACTTC.

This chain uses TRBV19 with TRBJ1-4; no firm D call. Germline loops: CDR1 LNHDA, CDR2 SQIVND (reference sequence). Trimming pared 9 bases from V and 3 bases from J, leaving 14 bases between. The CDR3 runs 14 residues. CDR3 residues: CASRTRRPNEKLFF. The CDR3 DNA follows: TGTGCCAGCAGGACCCGGCGCCCTAATGAAAAACTGTTTTTT.

This CDR3 reads CASRDKGGGKKLFF. CDR3 DNA sequence: TGTGCCAGCAGGGACAAGGGTGGCGGGAAAAAACTGTTTTTT. This chain uses TRBV2 with TRBJ1-4, with D maybe TRBD1 (5 bases). Trimming shortened V by 6 bases and J by 9 bases, and 17 bases separated the two germline ends. This CDR3 has 14 amino acids. CDR1 SNHLY and CDR2 FYNNEI come from the germline V gene.

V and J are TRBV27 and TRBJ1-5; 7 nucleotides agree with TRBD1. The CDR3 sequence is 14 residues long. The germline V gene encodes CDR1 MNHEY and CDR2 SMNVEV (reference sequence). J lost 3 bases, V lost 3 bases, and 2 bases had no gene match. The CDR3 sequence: CASSLGQTNQPQHF. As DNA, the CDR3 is TGTGCCAGCAGTTTGGGACAGACCAATCAGCCCCAGCATTTT.

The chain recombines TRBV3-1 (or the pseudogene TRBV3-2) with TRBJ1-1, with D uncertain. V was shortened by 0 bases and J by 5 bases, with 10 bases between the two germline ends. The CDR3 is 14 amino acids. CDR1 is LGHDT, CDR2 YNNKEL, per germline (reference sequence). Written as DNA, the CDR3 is TGTGCCAGCAGCCAAGATGGTGAGGGTACTGAAGCTTTCTTT. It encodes CASSQDGEGTEAFF.

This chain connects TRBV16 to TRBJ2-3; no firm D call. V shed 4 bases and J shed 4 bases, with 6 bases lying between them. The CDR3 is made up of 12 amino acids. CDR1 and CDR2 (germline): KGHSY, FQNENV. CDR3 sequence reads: CASSLLPDTQYF. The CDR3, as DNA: TGTGCCAGCAGCCTACTGCCAGATACGCAGTATTTT. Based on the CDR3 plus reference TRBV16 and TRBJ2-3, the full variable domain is GEEVAQTPKHLVRGEGQKAKLYCAPIKGHSYVFWYQQVLKNEFKFLISFQNENVFDETGMPKERFSAKCLPNSPCSLEIQATKLEDSAVYFCASSLLPDTQYFGPGTRLTVL.

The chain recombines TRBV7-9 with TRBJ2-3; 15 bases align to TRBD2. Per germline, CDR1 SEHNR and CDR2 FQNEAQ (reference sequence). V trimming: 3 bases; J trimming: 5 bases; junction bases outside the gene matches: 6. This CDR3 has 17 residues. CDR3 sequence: CASSLGLAGGLLDTQYF. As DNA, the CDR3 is TGTGCCAGCAGCTTGGGACTAGCGGGGGGACTGCTAGATACGCAGTATTTT.

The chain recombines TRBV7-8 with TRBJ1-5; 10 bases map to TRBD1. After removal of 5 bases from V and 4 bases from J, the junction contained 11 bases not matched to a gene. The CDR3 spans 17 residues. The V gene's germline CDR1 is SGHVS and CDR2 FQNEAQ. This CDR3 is CASSPRGQGIINQPQHF. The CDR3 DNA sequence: TGTGCCAGCAGCCCCCGGGGACAGGGGATCATTAATCAGCCCCAGCATTTT.

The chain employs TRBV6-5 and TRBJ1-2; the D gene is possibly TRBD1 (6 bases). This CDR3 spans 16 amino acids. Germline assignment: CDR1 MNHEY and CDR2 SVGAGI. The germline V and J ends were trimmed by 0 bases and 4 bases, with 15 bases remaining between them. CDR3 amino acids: CASSYSGGAQTYGYTF. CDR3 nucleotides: TGTGCCAGCAGTTACTCGGGGGGGGCGCAGACCTATGGCTACACCTTC.

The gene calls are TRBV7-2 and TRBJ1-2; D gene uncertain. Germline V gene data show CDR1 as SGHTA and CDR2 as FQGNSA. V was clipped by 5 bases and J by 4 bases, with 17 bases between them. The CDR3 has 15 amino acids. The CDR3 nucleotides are TGTGCCAGCAGCCCTACCGTCACGGGAGGCTATGGCTACACCTTC. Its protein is CASSPTVTGGYGYTF. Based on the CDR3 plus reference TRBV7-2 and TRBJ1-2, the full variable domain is GAGVSQSPSNKVTEKGKDVELRCDPISGHTALYWYRQSLGQGLEFLIYFQGNSAPDKSGLPSDRFSAERTGGSVSTLTIQRTQQEDSAVYLCASSPTVTGGYGYTFGSGTRLTVV.

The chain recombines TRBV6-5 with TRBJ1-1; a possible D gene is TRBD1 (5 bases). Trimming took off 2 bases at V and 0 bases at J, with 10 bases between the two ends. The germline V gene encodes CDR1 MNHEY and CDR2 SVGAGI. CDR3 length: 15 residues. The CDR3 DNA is TGTGCCAGCAGTTACATGGCGGACATGAACACTGAAGCTTTCTTT. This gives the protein CASSYMADMNTEAFF.

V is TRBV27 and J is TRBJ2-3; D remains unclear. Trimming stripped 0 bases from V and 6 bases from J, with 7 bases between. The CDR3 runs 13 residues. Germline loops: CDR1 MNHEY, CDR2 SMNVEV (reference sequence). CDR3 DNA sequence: TGTGCCAGCAGTTTATCACCGGAGGATACGCAGTATTTT. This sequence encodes CASSLSPEDTQYF.

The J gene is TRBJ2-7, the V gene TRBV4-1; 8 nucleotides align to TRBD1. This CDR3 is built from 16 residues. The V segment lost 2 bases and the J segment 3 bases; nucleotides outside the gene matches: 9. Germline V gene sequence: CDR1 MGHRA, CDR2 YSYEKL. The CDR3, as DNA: TGCGCCAGCAGCCAACAGGGACAGGAAGCCCGCTACGAGCAGTACTTC. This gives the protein CASSQQGQEARYEQYF.

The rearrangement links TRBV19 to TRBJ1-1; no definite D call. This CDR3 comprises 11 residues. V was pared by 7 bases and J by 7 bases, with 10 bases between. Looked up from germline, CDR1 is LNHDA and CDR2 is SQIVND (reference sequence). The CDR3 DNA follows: TGTGCCAGTAAGATAGTGGGTGAAGCTTTCTTT. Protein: CASKIVGEAFF.

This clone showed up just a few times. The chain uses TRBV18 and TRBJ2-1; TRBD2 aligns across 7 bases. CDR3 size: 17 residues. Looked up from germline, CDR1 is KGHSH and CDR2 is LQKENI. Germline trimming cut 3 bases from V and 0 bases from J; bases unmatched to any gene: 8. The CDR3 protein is CASSPKGGGTSYNEQFF. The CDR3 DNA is TGTGCCAGCTCACCCAAGGGCGGGGGAACCTCCTACAATGAGCAGTTCTTC.

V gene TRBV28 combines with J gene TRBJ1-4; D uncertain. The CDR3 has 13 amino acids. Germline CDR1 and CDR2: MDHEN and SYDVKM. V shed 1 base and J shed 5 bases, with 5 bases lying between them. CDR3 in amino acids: CASSLSSNEKLFF. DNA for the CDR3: TGTGCCAGCAGTTTATCCTCAAATGAAAAACTGTTTTTT.

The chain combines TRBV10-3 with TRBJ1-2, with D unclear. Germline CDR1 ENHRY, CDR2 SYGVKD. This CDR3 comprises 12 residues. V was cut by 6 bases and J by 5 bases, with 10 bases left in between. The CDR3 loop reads CAISPTNYGYTF. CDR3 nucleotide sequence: TGTGCCATCAGCCCCACGAATTATGGCTACACCTTC.

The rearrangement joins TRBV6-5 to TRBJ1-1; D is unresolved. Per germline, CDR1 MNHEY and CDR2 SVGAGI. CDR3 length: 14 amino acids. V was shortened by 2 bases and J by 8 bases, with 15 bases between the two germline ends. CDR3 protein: CASSYRSGRSEAFF. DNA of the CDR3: TGTGCCAGCAGTTACAGGTCCGGTCGGTCAGAAGCTTTCTTT.

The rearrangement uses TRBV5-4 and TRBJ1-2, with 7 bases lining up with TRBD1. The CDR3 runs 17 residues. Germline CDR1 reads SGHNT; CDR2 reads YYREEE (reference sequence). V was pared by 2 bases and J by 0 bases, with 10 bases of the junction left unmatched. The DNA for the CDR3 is TGTGCCAGCAGCTTAATCGGTACAGGGGAAGCTAACTATGGCTACACCTTC. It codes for CASSLIGTGEANYGYTF.

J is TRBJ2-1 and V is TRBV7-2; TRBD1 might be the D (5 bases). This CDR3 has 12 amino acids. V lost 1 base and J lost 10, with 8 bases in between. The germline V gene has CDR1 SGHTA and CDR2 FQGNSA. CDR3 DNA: TGTGCCAGCAGCTTAGTGGGGCTGGAGCAGTTCTTC. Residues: CASSLVGLEQFF.

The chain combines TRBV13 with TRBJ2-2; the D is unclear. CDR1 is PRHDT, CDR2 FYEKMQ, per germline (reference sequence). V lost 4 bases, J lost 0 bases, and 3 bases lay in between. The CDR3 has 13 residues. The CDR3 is CASSSTNTGELFF. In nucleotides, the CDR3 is TGTGCCAGCAGCTCTACGAACACCGGGGAGCTGTTTTTT. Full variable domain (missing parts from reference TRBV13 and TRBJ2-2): AAGVIQSPRHLIKEKRETATLKCYPIPRHDTVYWYQQGPGQDPQFLISFYEKMQSDKGSIPDRFSAQQFSDYHSELNMSSLELGDSALYFCASSSTNTGELFFGEGSRLTVL.

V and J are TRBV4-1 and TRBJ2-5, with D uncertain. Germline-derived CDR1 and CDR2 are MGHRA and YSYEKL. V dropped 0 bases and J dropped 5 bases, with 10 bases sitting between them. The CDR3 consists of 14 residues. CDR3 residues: CASSQDFAWETQYF. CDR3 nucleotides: TGCGCCAGCAGCCAAGACTTTGCATGGGAGACCCAGTACTTC.

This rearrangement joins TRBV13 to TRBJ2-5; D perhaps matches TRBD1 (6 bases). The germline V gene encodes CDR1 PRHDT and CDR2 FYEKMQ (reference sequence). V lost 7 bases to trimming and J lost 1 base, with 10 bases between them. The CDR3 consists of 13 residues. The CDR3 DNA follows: TGTGCCAGCATGACGACAGGCCAAGAGACCCAGTACTTC. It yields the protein CASMTTGQETQYF.

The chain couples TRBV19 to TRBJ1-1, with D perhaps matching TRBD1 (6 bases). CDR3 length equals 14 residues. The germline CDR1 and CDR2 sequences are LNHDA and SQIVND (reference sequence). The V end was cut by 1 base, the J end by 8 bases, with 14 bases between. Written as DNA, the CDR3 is TGTGCCAGTAGTATAGGTCCGGACAGAAAGGAAGCTTTCTTT. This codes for CASSIGPDRKEAFF. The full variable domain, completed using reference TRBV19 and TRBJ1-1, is DGGITQSPKYLFRKEGQNVTLSCEQNLNHDAMYWYRQDPGQGLRLIYYSQIVNDFQKGDIAEGYSVSREKKESFPLTVTSAQKNPTAFYLCASSIGPDRKEAFFGQGTRLTVV.

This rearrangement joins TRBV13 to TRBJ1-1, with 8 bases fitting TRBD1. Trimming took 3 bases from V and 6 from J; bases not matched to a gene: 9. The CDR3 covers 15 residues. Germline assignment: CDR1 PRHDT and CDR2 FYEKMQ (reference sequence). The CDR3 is CASSFGTGSWAEAFF. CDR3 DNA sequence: TGTGCCAGCAGCTTCGGGACAGGCTCTTGGGCTGAAGCTTTCTTT.

CDR3 DNA sequence: TGTGCCAGCAGTCATTTTGGGACAGGGGATGGCTACACCTTC. This sequence encodes CASSHFGTGDGYTF. The chain is built from TRBV6-5 and TRBJ1-2, with 10 bases aligning to TRBD1. The CDR3 has 14 amino acids. Trimming removed 5 bases from V and 6 bases from J; junction bases left unmatched: 6. Germline CDR1 and CDR2: MNHEY and SVGAGI.